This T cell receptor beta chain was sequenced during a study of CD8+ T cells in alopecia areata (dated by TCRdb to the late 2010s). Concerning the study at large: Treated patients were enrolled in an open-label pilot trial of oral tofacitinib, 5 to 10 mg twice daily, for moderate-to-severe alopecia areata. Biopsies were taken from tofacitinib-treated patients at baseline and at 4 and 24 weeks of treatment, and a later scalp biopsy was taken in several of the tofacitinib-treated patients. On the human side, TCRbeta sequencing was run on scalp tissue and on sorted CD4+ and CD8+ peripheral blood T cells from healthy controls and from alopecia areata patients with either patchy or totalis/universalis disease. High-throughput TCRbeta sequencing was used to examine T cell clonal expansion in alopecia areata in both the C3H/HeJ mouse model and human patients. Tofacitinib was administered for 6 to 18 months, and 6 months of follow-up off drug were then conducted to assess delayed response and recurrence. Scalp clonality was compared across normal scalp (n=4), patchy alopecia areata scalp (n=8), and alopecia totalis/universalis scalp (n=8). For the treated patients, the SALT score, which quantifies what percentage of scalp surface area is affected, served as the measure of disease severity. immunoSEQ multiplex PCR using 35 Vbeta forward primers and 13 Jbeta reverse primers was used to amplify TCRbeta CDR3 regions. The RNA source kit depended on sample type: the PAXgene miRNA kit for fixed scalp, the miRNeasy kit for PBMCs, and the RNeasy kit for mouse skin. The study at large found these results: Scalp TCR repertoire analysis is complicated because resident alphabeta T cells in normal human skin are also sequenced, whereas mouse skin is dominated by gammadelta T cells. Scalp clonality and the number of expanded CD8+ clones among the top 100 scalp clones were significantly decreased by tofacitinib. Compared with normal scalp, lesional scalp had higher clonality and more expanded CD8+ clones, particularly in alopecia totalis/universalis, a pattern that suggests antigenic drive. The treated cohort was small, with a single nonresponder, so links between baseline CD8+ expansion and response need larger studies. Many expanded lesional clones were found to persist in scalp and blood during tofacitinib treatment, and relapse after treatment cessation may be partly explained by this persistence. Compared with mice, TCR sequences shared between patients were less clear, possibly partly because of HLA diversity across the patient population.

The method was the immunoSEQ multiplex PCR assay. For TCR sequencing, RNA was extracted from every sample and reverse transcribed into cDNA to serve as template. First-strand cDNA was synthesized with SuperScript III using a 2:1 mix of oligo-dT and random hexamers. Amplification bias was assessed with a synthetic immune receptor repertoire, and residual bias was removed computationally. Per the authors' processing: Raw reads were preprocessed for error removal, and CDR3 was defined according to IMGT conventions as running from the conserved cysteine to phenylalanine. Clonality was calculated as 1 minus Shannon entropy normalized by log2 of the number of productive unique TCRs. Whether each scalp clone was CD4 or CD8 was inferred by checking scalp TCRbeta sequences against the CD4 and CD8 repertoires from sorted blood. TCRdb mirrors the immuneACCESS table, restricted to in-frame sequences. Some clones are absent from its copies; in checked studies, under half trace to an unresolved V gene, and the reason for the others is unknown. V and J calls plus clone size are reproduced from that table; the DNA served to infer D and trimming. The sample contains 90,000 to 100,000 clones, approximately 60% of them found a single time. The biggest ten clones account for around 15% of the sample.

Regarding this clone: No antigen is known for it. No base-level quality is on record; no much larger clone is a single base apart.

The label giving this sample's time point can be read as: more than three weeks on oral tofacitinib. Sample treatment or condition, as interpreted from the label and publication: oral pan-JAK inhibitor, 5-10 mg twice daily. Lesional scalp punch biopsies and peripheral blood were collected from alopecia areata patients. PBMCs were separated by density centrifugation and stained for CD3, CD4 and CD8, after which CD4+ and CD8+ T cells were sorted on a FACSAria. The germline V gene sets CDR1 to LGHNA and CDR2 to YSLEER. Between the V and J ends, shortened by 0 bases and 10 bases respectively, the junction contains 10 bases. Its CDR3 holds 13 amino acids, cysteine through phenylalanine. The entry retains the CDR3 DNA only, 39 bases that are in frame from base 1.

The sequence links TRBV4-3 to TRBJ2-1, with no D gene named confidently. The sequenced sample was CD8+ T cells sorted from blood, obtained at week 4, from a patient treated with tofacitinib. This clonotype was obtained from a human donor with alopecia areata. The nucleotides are TGCGCCAGCAGCCAAGATCTAGTCGGGGAGCAGTTCTTC. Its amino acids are CASSQDLVGEQFF.